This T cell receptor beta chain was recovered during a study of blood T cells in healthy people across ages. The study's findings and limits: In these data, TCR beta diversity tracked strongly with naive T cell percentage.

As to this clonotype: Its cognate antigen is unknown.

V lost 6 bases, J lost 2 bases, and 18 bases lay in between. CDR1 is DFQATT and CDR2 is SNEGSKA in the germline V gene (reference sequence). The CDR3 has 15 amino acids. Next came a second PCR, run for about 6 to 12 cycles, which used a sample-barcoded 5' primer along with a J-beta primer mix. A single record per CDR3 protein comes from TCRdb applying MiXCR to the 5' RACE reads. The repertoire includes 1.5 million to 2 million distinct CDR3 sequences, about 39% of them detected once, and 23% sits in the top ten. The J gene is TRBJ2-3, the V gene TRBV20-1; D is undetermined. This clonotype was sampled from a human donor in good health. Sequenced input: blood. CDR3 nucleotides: TGCAGTGCCTCCCCGACTGGCGGATTCACAGATACGCAGTATTTT. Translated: CSASPTGGFTDTQYF.